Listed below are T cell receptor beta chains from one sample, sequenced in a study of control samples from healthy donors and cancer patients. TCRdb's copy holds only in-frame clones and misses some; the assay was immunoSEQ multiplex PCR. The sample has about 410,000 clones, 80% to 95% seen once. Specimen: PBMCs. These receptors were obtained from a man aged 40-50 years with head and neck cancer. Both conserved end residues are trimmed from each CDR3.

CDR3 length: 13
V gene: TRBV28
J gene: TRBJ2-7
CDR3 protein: ASSFRTSGDYEQY

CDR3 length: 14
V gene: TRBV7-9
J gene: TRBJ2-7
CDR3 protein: ASSLTLGGLGYEQY

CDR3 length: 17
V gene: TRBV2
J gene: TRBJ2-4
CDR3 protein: ASSEVNGTQGLAKNIQY

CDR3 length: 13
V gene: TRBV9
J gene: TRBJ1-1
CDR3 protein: ASSVGAGTNTEAF

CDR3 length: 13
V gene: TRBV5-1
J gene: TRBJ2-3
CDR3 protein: ASSSPSGRGDTQY

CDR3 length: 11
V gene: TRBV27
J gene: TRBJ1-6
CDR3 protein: ASSLGGYSPLH

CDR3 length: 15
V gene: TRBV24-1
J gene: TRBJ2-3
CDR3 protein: ATSDANYRASADTQY

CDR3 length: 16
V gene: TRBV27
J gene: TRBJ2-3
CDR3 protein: ASSYQASGRELTDTQY

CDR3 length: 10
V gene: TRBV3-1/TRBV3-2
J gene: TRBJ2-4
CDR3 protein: ASSQEENIQY

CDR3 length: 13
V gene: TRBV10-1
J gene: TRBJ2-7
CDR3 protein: ASSESGAATYEQY

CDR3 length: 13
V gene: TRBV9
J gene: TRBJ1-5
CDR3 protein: ASSVDGQGAQPQH

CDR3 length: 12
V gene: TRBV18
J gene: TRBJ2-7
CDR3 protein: ASSRSGGPYEQY

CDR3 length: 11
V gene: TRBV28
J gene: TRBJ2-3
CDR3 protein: ASSTTAPDTQY

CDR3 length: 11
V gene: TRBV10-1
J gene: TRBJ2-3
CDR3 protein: ASTARDADTQY

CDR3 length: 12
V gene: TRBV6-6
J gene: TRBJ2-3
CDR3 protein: ASRAGAVTDTQY

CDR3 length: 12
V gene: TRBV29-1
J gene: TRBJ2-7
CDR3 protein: SVGLAGAIYEQY

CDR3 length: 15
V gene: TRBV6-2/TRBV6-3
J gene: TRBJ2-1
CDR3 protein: ASSSDPGQEEYNEQF

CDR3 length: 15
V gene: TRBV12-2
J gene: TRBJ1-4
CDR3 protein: ASRYTAEDRTNEKLF

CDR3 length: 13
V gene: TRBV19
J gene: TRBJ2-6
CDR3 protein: ASSFTGTGANVLT

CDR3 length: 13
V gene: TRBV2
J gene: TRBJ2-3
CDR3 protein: ASSVTSGVTDTQY

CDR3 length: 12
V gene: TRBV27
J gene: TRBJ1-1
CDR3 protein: ASSFIQGYTEAF

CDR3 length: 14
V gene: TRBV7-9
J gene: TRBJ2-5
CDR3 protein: ASSLGTSGFQETQY

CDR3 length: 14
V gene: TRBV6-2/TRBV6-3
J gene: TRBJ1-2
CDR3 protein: ASSSAGIDRGTGYT

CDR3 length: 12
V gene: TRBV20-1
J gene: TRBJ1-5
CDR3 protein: SASPVGSNQPQH

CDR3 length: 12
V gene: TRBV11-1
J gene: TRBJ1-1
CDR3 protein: ASSLGVADTEAF

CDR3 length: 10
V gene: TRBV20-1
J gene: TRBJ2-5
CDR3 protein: SASGQEGTQY

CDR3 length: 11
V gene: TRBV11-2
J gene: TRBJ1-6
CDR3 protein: ASSQYTNSPLH

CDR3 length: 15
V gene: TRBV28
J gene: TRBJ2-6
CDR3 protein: ASSLLGGGAGANVLT

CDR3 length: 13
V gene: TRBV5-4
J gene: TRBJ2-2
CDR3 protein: ASSLEGGKTGELF

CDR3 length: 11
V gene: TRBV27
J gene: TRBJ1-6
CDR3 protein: ASSLSLVEPLH

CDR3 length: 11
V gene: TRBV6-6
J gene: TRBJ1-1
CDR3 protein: ASFSRTITEAF

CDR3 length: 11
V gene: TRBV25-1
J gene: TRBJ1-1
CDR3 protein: ASSAGWNTEAF

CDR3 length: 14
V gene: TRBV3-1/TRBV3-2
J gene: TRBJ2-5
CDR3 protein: ASSQTQGARGETQY

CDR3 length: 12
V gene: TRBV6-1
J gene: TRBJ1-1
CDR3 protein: ASSPPQPYTEAF